This note documents a single TCR beta chain sequence. Its antigen target is currently unknown. The sample holds no much larger clone one base away, and base qualities are not on file. The sample has other DNA sequences that encode this CDR3 too. Using the deep immunoSEQ assay, TCR CDR3 regions were amplified from genomic DNA by multiplex PCR. For each cell subset, the extracted genomic DNA was distributed evenly across all wells of several immunoSEQ 96-well plates, and each plate served as one replicate. For sorted subsets, 150 to 250 ng genomic DNA, equal to some 30,000 T cell genomes, was loaded into each replicate PCR. The purified libraries were quantified using a Qubit 3.0 fluorometer, sized with a Bioanalyzer 2100, and then quantified again using the KAPA Library Quantification kit. Every immunoSEQ 96-well plate was sequenced on a dedicated single-read 150-cycle Illumina NextSeq 550 flow cell. On the authors' methods: Because the immunoSEQ output included only junctional sequences and no quality scores, the filtering could not be the same as the filtering used for full-length reads. Sequences were annotated with PyIR, a Python wrapper for IgBLAST v1.9, and V/J genes and CDR3 were assigned using IMGT germline references. Reads with weak V/J assignments (E-value above 1e-6), missing CDR3, stop codons, out-of-frame junctions, or ambiguous translated residues were removed. V3J clonotypes were defined as sequences sharing the same inferred V gene, J gene, and CDR3 amino acid sequence. The percentage overlap between two repertoires was calculated by dividing the number of shared unique clonotypes by the size of the smaller repertoire. Three approaches were used to assess repertoire richness: RTK rarefaction, the Chao1 estimator, and Recon v2.1 estimates of unobserved clonotypes. Generation probabilities for all TCRbeta clonotypes obtained by the gDNA method from a handful of donors were computed using OLGA. The source is immuneACCESS, and TCRdb retained only in-frame sequences with V and J called. Part of the clones is not carried over; for the studies checked, unresolved V genes explain less than half of this, and the remainder is unexplained. V and J calls and clone size are those listed in that table; D and trimming were worked out from the DNA. The sample has 980,000 or so clones on record, approximately 80% of them singletons. The ten largest make up over 1.3% of the sample.

Trimming takes 3 bases from V and 1 base from J, and the germline ends sit 9 bases apart. From cysteine to phenylalanine, the CDR3 is 14 amino acids long. The entry retains the CDR3 DNA only, 42 bases that are in frame from base 1. Looking up the germline V gene (reference sequence) yields CDR1 LNHDA and CDR2 SQIVND. The data are from a study of shared clonotypes between healthy human individuals (dated by TCRdb to the early 2020s). Study-level background: The cohort included three men and two women between 18 and 49 years of age. Each donor's leukapheresis produced roughly between about 0.85 and 10 billion PBMCs. For each donor, CD4 naive and CD4 memory were each run on three plates, CD8 naive on two plates, and CD8 memory on one plate. To estimate repertoire size and how much clonotypes are shared between individuals, the study performed deep sequencing of blood TCR repertoires from roughly five healthy adults. To increase sequencing depth and limit assay-specific biases, different laboratories used diverse techniques to prepare libraries and sequence TCR repertoires.

Results the study describes overall, beyond this receptor: Sampling was limited to blood, and TCR repertoires in tissue likely differ from TCR repertoires in blood. Sharing across a handful of donors was observed for 5% to 6.5% of naive CD4, around 3.5% of naive CD8, 2% to 2.5% of memory CD4, and about 0.4% of memory CD8 clonotypes. Clonotypes shared by all four sorted-subset donors showed higher generation probabilities than non-shared clonotypes. Based on pairwise subsampling, the degree of clonotype sharing among donors was expected to be affected by sequencing depth. Larger estimated clonotype richness was generally found for naive subsets than for memory subsets. Because the study included only a small number of donors, the genetic and exposure-history diversity represented was limited. Even with the large sequencing depth, rarefaction of the sorted-subset datasets indicated that sequencing was incomplete.

Donors were healthy HIV-negative adults with no recently reported acute infections or vaccinations. Every donor was a Caucasian adult residing in Nashville, Tennessee, USA. Magnetic negative selection was used to enrich CD4+ T cells, after which naive cells were positively selected on CD45RA and the negative fraction became the memory subset. After blood collection by leukapheresis, PBMCs were isolated using Ficoll-Histopaque density gradient centrifugation and then cryopreserved in the vapor phase of liquid nitrogen. Analytical flow cytometry was used to check the purity and quantity of each magnetically sorted T cell population. Each sorted fraction had its genomic DNA isolated and then quantified by UV absorbance on a Nanodrop 2000c.

The sample was memory CD4+ T cells sorted from blood. The sample's cell subset or site label, decoded: CD45RA-negative fraction. This TCR was recovered from a man aged 18-30 years in good health. Recombination joined TRBV19 with TRBJ1-1; the D gene is not confidently resolved. CDR3 protein: CASSITTGNTEAFF. The DNA is TGTGCCAGTAGTATTACGACGGGGAACACTGAAGCTTTCTTT. Supplemented by the reference TRBV19 and TRBJ1-1 proteins around the CDR3, the complete variable domain is DGGITQSPKYLFRKEGQNVTLSCEQNLNHDAMYWYRQDPGQGLRLIYYSQIVNDFQKGDIAEGYSVSREKKESFPLTVTSAQKNPTAFYLCASSITTGNTEAFFGQGTRLTVV.